This TCR beta chain was profiled in a study of CD8 T cells in ankylosing spondylitis. Study-level findings and limits: Disease-linked clones were CD8+ and relatively rare in peripheral blood. Disease-linked clones reportedly showed significant enrichment in matched ankylosing spondylitis synovial fluid.

This clonotype was recorded a few times. Its matching antigen is unknown. Germline CDR1 and CDR2: MNHEY and SVGEGT. CDR3 length equals 20 residues. Trimming removed 10 bases from V and 2 bases from J, with 30 bases in between. Scientists made TCR beta libraries using quantitative 5'-RACE with molecular barcodes. One entry per CDR3 protein, called by TCRdb with MiXCR from the 5' RACE reads. The sample includes about 300,000 distinct CDR3 sequences, around 20% seen only once; the top ten take under 4%. The V call is TRBV6-2 or TRBV6-3, the J call TRBJ2-6; D not resolved. Sequenced: blood, either unsorted or a sorted T cell fraction (not recorded which). The sequence derives from a female donor with ankylosing spondylitis or in good health (not recorded which). CDR3 protein: CAISYSDGSKRQPGANVLTF. CDR3 coding DNA: TGTGCCATCAGCTACTCAGACGGTTCAAAGCGCCAACCTGGGGCCAACGTCCTGACTTTC.